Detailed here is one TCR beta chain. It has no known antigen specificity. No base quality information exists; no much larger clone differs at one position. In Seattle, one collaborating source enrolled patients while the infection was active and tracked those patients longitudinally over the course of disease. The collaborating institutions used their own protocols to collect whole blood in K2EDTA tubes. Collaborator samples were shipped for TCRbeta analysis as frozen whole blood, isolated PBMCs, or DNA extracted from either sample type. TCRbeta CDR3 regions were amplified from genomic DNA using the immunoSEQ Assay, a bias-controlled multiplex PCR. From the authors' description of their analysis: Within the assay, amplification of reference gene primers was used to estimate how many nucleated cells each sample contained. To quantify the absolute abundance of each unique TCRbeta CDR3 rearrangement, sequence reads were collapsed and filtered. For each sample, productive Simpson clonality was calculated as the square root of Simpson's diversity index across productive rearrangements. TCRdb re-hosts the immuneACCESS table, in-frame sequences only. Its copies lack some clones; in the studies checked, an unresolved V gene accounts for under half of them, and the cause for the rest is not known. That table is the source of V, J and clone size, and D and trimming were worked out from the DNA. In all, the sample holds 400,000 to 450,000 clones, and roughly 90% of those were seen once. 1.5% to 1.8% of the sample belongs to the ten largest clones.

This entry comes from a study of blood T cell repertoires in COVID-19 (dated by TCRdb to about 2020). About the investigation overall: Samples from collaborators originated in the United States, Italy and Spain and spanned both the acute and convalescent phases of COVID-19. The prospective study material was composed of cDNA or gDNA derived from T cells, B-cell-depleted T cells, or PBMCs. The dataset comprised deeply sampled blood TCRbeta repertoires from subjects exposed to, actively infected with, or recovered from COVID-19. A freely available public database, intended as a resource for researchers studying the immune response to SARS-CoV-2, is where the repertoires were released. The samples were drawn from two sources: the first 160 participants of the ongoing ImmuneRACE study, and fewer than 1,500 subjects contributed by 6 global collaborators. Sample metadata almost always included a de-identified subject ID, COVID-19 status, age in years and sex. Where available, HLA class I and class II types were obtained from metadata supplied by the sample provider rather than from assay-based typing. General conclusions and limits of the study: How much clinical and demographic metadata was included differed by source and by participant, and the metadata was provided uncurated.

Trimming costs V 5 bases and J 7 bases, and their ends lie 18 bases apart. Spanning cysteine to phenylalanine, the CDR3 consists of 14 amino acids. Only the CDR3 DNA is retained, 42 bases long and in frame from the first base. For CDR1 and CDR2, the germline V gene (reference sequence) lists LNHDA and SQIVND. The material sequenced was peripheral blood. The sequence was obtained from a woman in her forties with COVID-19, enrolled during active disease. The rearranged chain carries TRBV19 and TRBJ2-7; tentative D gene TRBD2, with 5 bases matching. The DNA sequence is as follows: TGTGCCAGTAGTTTTCGCGGACTCCTGGGGGAGCAGTACTTC. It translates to CASSFRGLLGEQYF.